The text below deals with one TCR beta chain. An end of the junction does not agree with germline; a read error may underlie this. The entry originates in a study of blood T cell repertoires in COVID-19. About the research overall: Samples came from the United States, Italy and Spain, spanning acute and convalescent COVID-19. The analysed material was cDNA or gDNA that came from T cells, B-cell-depleted T cells, or PBMCs.

Per germline, CDR1 MDHEN and CDR2 SYDVKM. The CDR3 sequence is 16 residues long. In the source study's methods: Estimation of nucleated cell counts was performed using reference gene primer amplification. The table came from immunoSEQ multiplex PCR; TCRdb's copy has only in-frame clones and leaves some out. V, J and clone size are those of that table, while D and trimming were read from the DNA. The profile covers about 50,000 clones, with over 75% appearing a single time and about 6% taken by the ten largest. Sequenced input: peripheral blood. The TCR was taken from a man in his forties or fifties with acute or convalescent COVID-19. J is TRBJ1-1 and V is TRBV28; TRBD1 is a possible D gene (5 bases). The CDR3 loop reads CTSSLPGTALNTEAFF. CDR3 nucleotides: TGTACCAGCAGTTTGCCCGGGACTGCATTGAACACTGAAGCTTTCTTT.